The 27 T cell receptor beta chains below all came from one sample that was sequenced in a study of regulatory T cells in long-lasting Graves disease listed by TCRdb under 2021. The time point tag for this specimen amounts to: newly diagnosed GD, antithyroid drugs for less than 3 months. RNA was extracted from PBMCs in TRIzol for both TCR sequencing and RNA sequencing. The library relied on multiplex PCR. The run used an Illumina HiSeq 4000. TCR beta libraries were built with iRepertoire HTBI primers and Arm-PCR amplification of CDR3 regions. The raw public reads went through TCRdb reprocessing: fastp at Q25, MiXCR clone calling, in-frame beta chains kept. Rows with a matching CDR3 protein are joined into one entry that keeps the most common DNA and genes. The sample records 450,000 to 700,000 distinct CDR3 sequences, roughly 14% of which are singletons. About 9.1% of the sample belongs to the ten largest clones.

The same sample was also studied in work on T cells in Graves' hyperthyroidism and ophthalmopathy.

The sequenced sample was peripheral blood mononuclear cells (PBMCs), obtained at new diagnosis, from a patient treated with antithyroid drugs. Receptor source: a man aged 25 to 45 with Graves disease. Donor details come from another sample of the same person, matched by shared clones.

About this clonotype itself: An end of the junction differs from the germline gene, which may be a read error. The chain combines TRBV20-1 with TRBJ2-5, with TRBD2 identical over 14 bases. The CDR3 consists of 15 residues. The germline gives CDR1 DFQATT, CDR2 SNEGSKA (reference sequence). The CDR3 nucleotides read TGCAGTGCTAGGCCGGGACTAGCGGGAGCAGAGGCCCAGTACTTC. Amino acids: CSARPGLAGAEAQYF.

This clonotype was seen only once. The chain uses TRBV13 and TRBJ2-7; TRBD2 matches at 11 bases. This CDR3 contains 17 residues. V shed 8 bases, J shed 0 bases, and the junction held 12 bases outside the gene matches. CDR1 is PRHDT and CDR2 is FYEKMQ in the germline V gene (reference sequence). The CDR3 is CASGSHSGTSGSYEQYF. For the CDR3, the DNA is TGTGCCAGCGGATCTCATTCCGGGACTAGCGGCTCCTACGAGCAGTACTTC. Full variable domain (outside the CDR3, taken from reference TRBV13 and TRBJ2-7): AAGVIQSPRHLIKEKRETATLKCYPIPRHDTVYWYQQGPGQDPQFLISFYEKMQSDKGSIPDRFSAQQFSDYHSELNMSSLELGDSALYFCASGSHSGTSGSYEQYFGPGTRLTVT.

This clonotype was recorded a few times. The rearrangement joins TRBV3-1 to TRBJ2-1; D might be TRBD2 (5 bases). Trimming removed 5 bases from V and 3 bases from J, with 14 bases in between. The length of the CDR3 is 15 residues. Germline CDR1 and CDR2: LGHDT and YNNKEL (reference sequence). The chain's CDR3 is CASSESGTYYNEQFF. The CDR3 coding sequence is TGTGCCAGCAGCGAGAGCGGAACCTACTACAATGAGCAGTTCTTC.

There are many counts of this clonotype. This chain connects TRBV11-1 to TRBJ1-1, with D unresolved. V was pared by 5 bases and J by 1 base, with 11 bases between. This CDR3 region has 14 residues. CDR1 and CDR2 (germline): SGHAT, FQDESV (reference sequence). DNA for the CDR3: TGTGCCAGCAGCCTAGGAGGGTGGAACACTGAAGCTTTCTTT. Its protein product is CASSLGGWNTEAFF.

This clonotype occurred a few times. This rearrangement joins TRBV27 to TRBJ2-1; D is perhaps TRBD2 (5 bases). CDR1 and CDR2 (germline): MNHEY, SMNVEV (reference sequence). CDR3 length equals 15 residues. V dropped 6 bases and J dropped 2 bases, with 14 bases sitting between them. For the CDR3, the DNA is TGTGCCAGCAGCCCTACTAGTTCCCCCTACAATGAGCAGTTCTTC. Its translation is CASSPTSSPYNEQFF.

This clonotype was seen ten or more times. This chain uses TRBV18 with TRBJ2-1, with D uncertain. Germline V gene lookup returns CDR1 KGHSH and CDR2 LQKENI. CDR3 size: 16 residues. V was trimmed by 0 bases and J by 1 base, leaving 10 bases between them. The CDR3 coding sequence is TGTGCCAGCTCACCACCGCGGAGCCAGTCCTACAATGAGCAGTTCTTC. Translation: CASSPPRSQSYNEQFF.

This clonotype was counted ten times or more. The J gene is TRBJ2-1, the V gene TRBV6-1; weak D call: TRBD2 (5 bases). Germline CDR1 is MNHNS and CDR2 is SASEGT. V gave up 7 bases and J gave up 8 bases, with 21 bases separating them. The CDR3 extends over 15 amino acids. The CDR3 reads CASKAEGGPTDEQFF. CDR3 nucleotide sequence: TGTGCCAGCAAGGCGGAAGGAGGCCCTACAGATGAGCAGTTCTTC.

In regard to this clonotype: Possible read error: a much larger clone is one base away. The V and J genes are TRBV30 and TRBJ1-1; unclear D gene. In germline, CDR1 is GTSNPN, CDR2 SVGIG (reference sequence). The CDR3 covers 13 residues. The CDR3 coding sequence is TGTGCCTGGATCATCGGGCTGAACACTGAAGCTTCCTTT. This gives the protein CAWIIGLNTEASF.

This clonotype turned up a few times. J is TRBJ2-1 and V is TRBV9, with a weak D call TRBD2 (5 bases). This CDR3 region has 15 residues. Between the trimmed V and J ends, which lost 4 bases and 7 bases, there was a span of 18 bases. Germline V gene data show CDR1 as SGDLS and CDR2 as YYNGEE. CDR3 nucleotide sequence: TGTGCCAGCAGCTCATTTGGGAGTAGTGGGAATGAGCAGTTCTTC. It is translated as CASSSFGSSGNEQFF.

This clonotype was seen repeatedly, ten times or more. The chain uses TRBV5-1 and TRBJ1-2; TRBD1 matches at 8 bases. CDR3 length equals 13 residues. The germline CDR1 and CDR2 sequences are SGHRS and YFSETQ. V was pared by 7 bases and J by 8 bases, with 10 bases of the junction left unmatched. CDR3: CASGQWTGLGYTF. The CDR3 bases are TGCGCCAGCGGACAATGGACAGGGCTGGGCTACACCTTC.

Ten or more counts support this clonotype. This chain uses TRBV6-1 with TRBJ2-3; D not certain. V was clipped by 7 bases and J by 2 bases, with 13 bases between them. Germline V gives CDR1 MNHNS, CDR2 SASEGT. The CDR3 is 14 amino acids. The chain's CDR3 is CASKPSGYTDTQYF. CDR3 DNA sequence: TGTGCCAGCAAGCCCAGTGGATACACAGATACGCAGTATTTT.

This clonotype came up a few times. The genes are TRBV5-1 and TRBJ2-3; tentatively, D is TRBD2 (6 bases). V was clipped by 3 bases and J by 8 bases, with 13 bases between them. CDR3 length equals 13 residues. From germline, CDR1 is SGHRS and CDR2 YFSETQ. The CDR3 DNA reads TGCGCCAGCAGCTCCGCTAGCGCTCCTACGCAGTATTTT. This gives the protein CASSSASAPTQYF.

This clonotype was detected ten times or more. V usage is TRBV7-9 and J usage is TRBJ2-7; 13 bases align to TRBD2. V dropped 4 bases and J dropped 3; count of bases not matched to a gene: 3. Germline assignment: CDR1 SEHNR and CDR2 FQNEAQ (reference sequence). CDR3 length: 15 amino acids. CDR3 sequence: CASSSWTSGSYEQYF. Written as DNA, the CDR3 is TGTGCCAGCAGCTCATGGACTAGCGGGAGCTACGAGCAGTACTTC.

V gene TRBV5-1 combines with J gene TRBJ1-6, with TRBD1 matching over 8 bases. CDR1 and CDR2 from the germline V gene are SGHRS and YFSETQ. V lost 1 base, J lost 5 bases, and 2 bases stayed unmatched. This CDR3 comprises 15 residues. Here the CDR3 reads CASSLSGGDNSPLHF. The DNA of the CDR3 is TGCGCCAGCAGCTTGTCAGGGGGCGATAATTCACCCCTCCACTTT.

This clonotype has ten or more counts. The chain combines TRBV24-1 with TRBJ1-2; tentatively, D is TRBD1 (6 bases). V was clipped by 6 bases and J by 7 bases, with 14 bases between them. The germline CDR1 and CDR2 sequences are KGHDR and SFDVKD. The CDR3 runs 13 residues. The CDR3 region is CATSTGPDGGYTF. The CDR3 nucleotides are TGTGCCACCAGTACAGGGCCCGACGGTGGCTACACCTTC.

CDR3 DNA: TGTGCCAGCAGTCCCGGGGGTAGCGGGAGTCGGTCCCACGAGCAGTACTTC. As protein: CASSPGGSGSRSHEQYF. This sequence joins TRBV6-1 and TRBJ2-7, with TRBD2 matching over 9 bases. V lost 5 bases to trimming and J lost 5 bases; unmatched junction nucleotides: 16. The germline V gene encodes CDR1 MNHNS and CDR2 SASEGT. This CDR3 comprises 17 residues.

In its sample, this clonotype was seen many times. The chain is built from TRBV11-2 and TRBJ2-3; a weak D match, TRBD2 (5 bases). The CDR3 runs to 18 residues. The germline V gene has CDR1 SGHAT and CDR2 FQNNGV. Trimming took off 5 bases at V and 0 bases at J, with 21 bases between the two ends. In DNA form, the CDR3 reads TGTGCCAGCAGCGGGGTTGGCCAGCGGACTTCTAGCACAGATACGCAGTATTTT. Amino acids: CASSGVGQRTSSTDTQYF. Full variable domain (missing parts from reference TRBV11-2 and TRBJ2-3): EAGVAQSPRYKIIEKRQSVAFWCNPISGHATLYWYQQILGQGPKLLIQFQNNGVVDDSQLPKDRFSAERLKGVDSTLKIQPAKLEDSAVYLCASSGVGQRTSSTDTQYFGPGTRLTVL.

This clonotype occurred many times. The CDR3 bases are TGCAGCGTTGAAGATAGGCTAGCGGACACCGGGGAGCTGTTTTTT. It encodes CSVEDRLADTGELFF. The chain combines TRBV29-1 with TRBJ2-2, with TRBD2 matching 7 bases. Germline loops: CDR1 SQVTM, CDR2 ANQGSEA. V lost 0 bases to trimming and J lost 3 bases; unmatched junction nucleotides: 4. The CDR3 consists of 15 residues.

This clonotype was counted many times. The chain joins TRBV28 to TRBJ2-7; D unclear. The CDR3 runs to 12 residues. Germline CDR1 and CDR2: MDHEN and SYDVKM. The V end was cut by 1 base, the J end by 7 bases, with 8 bases between. CDR3 DNA: TGTGCCAGCAGTTTATACTCTGGGGAGCAGTACTTC. It encodes CASSLYSGEQYF.

In its sample, this clonotype was seen a few times. The genes are TRBV30 and TRBJ1-2, with D maybe TRBD1 (5 bases). The ends were cut back, 5 bases at V and 8 bases at J, with 15 bases in the middle. The germline CDR1 and CDR2 sequences are GTSNPN and SVGIG (reference sequence). The CDR3 is 12 amino acids. CDR3 DNA sequence: TGTGCCTGGTCACCCGGGACGGCGGGCTACACCTTC. This translates into CAWSPGTAGYTF.

The rearrangement joins TRBV5-4 to TRBJ2-7; no firm D call. The CDR3 loop spans 13 amino acids. The germline V gene encodes CDR1 SGHNT and CDR2 YYREEE (reference sequence). Trimming shortened V by 4 bases and J by 4 bases, and 12 bases separated the two germline ends. CDR3: CASSHGPKYEQYF. As DNA, the CDR3 is TGTGCCAGCAGCCACGGACCAAAATACGAGCAGTACTTC.

This chain uses TRBV29-1 with TRBJ2-3, with TRBD2 matching over 8 bases. The CDR3 runs 16 residues. The V and J ends lost 5 bases and 1 base, in that order; junction bases with no gene match: 11. CDR1 is SQVTM, CDR2 ANQGSEA, per germline. In nucleotides, the CDR3 is TGCAGCGTTCACGTTAGGCGAGCGGGAGGCACAGATACGCAGTATTTT. This codes for CSVHVRRAGGTDTQYF.

There are many counts of this clonotype. The chain links TRBV9 to TRBJ2-3, with D unresolved. In germline, CDR1 is SGDLS, CDR2 YYNGEE. The CDR3 has 12 amino acids. Trimming took 6 bases from V and 1 from J, leaving 6 bases between them. The CDR3 region has the DNA TGTGCCAGCACCTGGGGCACAGATACGCAGTATTTT. Its protein product is CASTWGTDTQYF. The full variable domain, rest sourced from reference TRBV9 and TRBJ2-3, is DSGVTQTPKHLITATGQRVTLRCSPRSGDLSVYWYQQSLDQGLQFLIQYYNGEERAKGNILERFSAQQFPDLHSELNLSSLELGDSALYFCASTWGTDTQYFGPGTRLTVL.

The sample holds many counts of this clonotype. The chain carries TRBV12-3 or TRBV12-4 and TRBJ1-1; unclear D gene. The CDR3 contains 13 residues. V was cut by 1 base and J by 1 base, with 4 bases left in between. Here the CDR3 reads CASSLEGNTEAFF. CDR3 nucleotide sequence: TGTGCCAGCAGTTTAGAGGGGAACACTGAAGCTTTCTTT.

The chain recombines TRBV5-6 with TRBJ1-2, with D perhaps matching TRBD1 (5 bases). The CDR3 is 14 amino acids. Trimming removed 2 bases at V and 1 base at J, with 9 bases between. Germline V gene data show CDR1 as SGHDT and CDR2 as YYEEEE. The CDR3 region is CASSLADSNYGYTF. Here the CDR3 DNA reads TGTGCCAGCAGCTTAGCCGACAGTAACTATGGCTACACCTTC. Using reference TRBV5-6 and TRBJ1-2 for the parts outside the CDR3, the full variable domain is DAGVTQSPTHLIKTRGQQVTLRCSPKSGHDTVSWYQQALGQGPQFIFQYYEEEERQRGNFPDRFSGHQFPNYSSELNVNALLLGDSALYLCASSLADSNYGYTFGSGTRLTVV.

This clonotype was seen at least ten times. The V call is TRBV6-2 or TRBV6-3, the J call TRBJ2-3; TRBD2 might be the D (5 bases). The length of the CDR3 is 17 residues. V was clipped by 10 bases and J by 4 bases, with 27 bases between them. Germline lookup yields CDR1 MNHEY and CDR2 SVGEGT. The CDR3 loop reads CATSSSGMRAGADTQYF. DNA of the CDR3: TGTGCCACCTCCTCGTCGGGGATGAGGGCGGGCGCAGATACGCAGTATTTT.

The sample holds many counts of this clonotype. This sequence joins TRBV7-3 and TRBJ1-1; 10 bases fit TRBD1. V shed 3 bases and J 5 bases; nucleotides not matched to a gene: 6. CDR3 length: 15 residues. The germline CDR1 and CDR2 sequences are SGHTA and FQGTGA. CDR3 sequence: CASSFPGQGRTEAFF. The DNA for the CDR3 is TGTGCCAGCAGCTTTCCGGGACAGGGGCGAACTGAAGCTTTCTTT.